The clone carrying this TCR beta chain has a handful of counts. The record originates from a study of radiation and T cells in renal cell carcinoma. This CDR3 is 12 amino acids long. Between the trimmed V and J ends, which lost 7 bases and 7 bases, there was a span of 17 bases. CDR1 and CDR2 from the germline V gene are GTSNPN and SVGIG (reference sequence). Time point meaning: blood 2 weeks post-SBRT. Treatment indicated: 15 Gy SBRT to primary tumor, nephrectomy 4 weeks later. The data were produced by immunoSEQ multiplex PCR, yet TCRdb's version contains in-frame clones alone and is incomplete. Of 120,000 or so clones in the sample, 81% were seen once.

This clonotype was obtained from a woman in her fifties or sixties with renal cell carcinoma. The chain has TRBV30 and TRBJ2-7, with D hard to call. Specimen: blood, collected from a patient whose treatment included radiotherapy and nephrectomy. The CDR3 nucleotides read TGTGCCTCCCAGCCTATTTCTGGGGAGCAGTACTTC. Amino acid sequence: CASQPISGEQYF.